The clone carrying this T cell receptor beta chain showed up just once. What it binds is unknown. PCR was performed using 60 Vbeta and 13 Jbeta primers. Only in-frame clones appear in the TCRdb table, and some are missing; sequencing was by immunoSEQ multiplex PCR. In the table there are approximately 97,000 clones, 55% to 80% of which are singletons. These data originate in a study of cytomegalovirus exposure and HLA in healthy donors. The CDR3 has 15 amino acids. Trimming left V 4 bases short and J 6 bases short, with 19 bases between. Per the germline V gene, CDR1 is SGDLS and CDR2 is YYNGEE. Study-wide findings and caveats: The authors listed some 160 TCR beta chains as cytomegalovirus-associated. Through in vitro validation, a few CMV-associated chains were shown to be specific for CMV antigens.

The chain employs TRBV9 and TRBJ1-1; no clear D. The clonotype was recovered from a human donor in good health. The sequenced material came from PBMCs. The CDR3 coding sequence is TGTGCCAGCAGCCCCCTCGCCGGGAGAGGGTCTGAAGCTTTCTTT. This encodes CASSPLAGRGSEAFF. Filled out from reference TRBV9 and TRBJ1-1, the complete variable domain reads DSGVTQTPKHLITATGQRVTLRCSPRSGDLSVYWYQQSLDQGLQFLIQYYNGEERAKGNILERFSAQQFPDLHSELNLSSLELGDSALYFCASSPLAGRGSEAFFGQGTRLTVV.